This TCR beta chain appears in the sequencing data of a study of tumor-infiltrating lymphocytes in glioblastoma multiforme. Multiple V-beta primers and a C-beta primer amplified TCRB from RNA. MiXCR, run by TCRdb on the multiplex PCR reads, gives a single entry per CDR3 protein. The sample shows about 16,000 distinct CDR3 sequences, 60% to 75% of them seen only once. General study points: Clone frequencies may be distorted by unequal TCR transcripts per cell. Functional subtype sorting of these T cells was not performed. TCR plus mutation findings rest on a single glioblastoma patient.

In the case of this clonotype: What it recognizes is unknown.

This clonotype was sampled from a male donor with glioblastoma. The sequenced material came from brain tumor tissue.

The CDR3 loop is CASSANRAEQYF. As DNA, the CDR3 is TGTGCCAGCAGTGCCAACAGGGCCGAGCAGTACTTC. V and J are TRBV6-1 and TRBJ2-7; TRBD1 is a possible D gene (6 bases). Germline CDR1 MNHNS, CDR2 SASEGT. The CDR3 has 12 amino acids. The V end was cut by 4 bases, the J end by 6 bases, with 10 bases between.